The 4 T cell receptor beta chains given below trace back to one sample, sequenced in a study of patients and donors after allogeneic stem cell transplantation (dated by TCRdb to 2020 to 2022). Libraries came from RT-PCR. Sequencing was performed on a NextSeq 550. The public reads were quality trimmed at Q25 with fastp and then assembled into clones with MiXCR by TCRdb, keeping productive beta chains. Each record represents a unique CDR3 protein, reported with the most common genes and DNA among its rows. The table for this sample lists around 1,300 distinct CDR3 sequences; 25% to 35% of them were counted only once. The leading ten clones occupy 30% to 45% of the sample. The sample was blood, either unsorted or a sorted T cell fraction (not recorded which). The receptor set was obtained from a human donor who was either an allogeneic HSCT recipient or a stem cell or donor lymphocyte infusion donor (not recorded which). It is not recorded whose cells these are; they may come from a transplant donor.

In this sample, this clonotype is large. This sequence joins TRBV11-2 and TRBJ2-5, with a weak D call TRBD1 (6 bases). The CDR3 is 13 amino acids. The V and J ends lost 6 bases and 4 bases respectively, with 12 bases between them. CDR1 is SGHAT and CDR2 is FQNNGV in the germline V gene. The CDR3 spells CASRLQQGETQYF. In nucleotides, the CDR3 is TGTGCCAGCAGACTGCAACAGGGAGAGACCCAGTACTTC.

J is TRBJ2-2 and V is TRBV7-2; a possible D gene is TRBD1 (6 bases). This CDR3 is built from 14 residues. V lost 5 bases, J lost 1 base, and 8 bases lay in between. CDR1 SGHTA and CDR2 FQGNSA come from the germline V gene. This CDR3 reads CASSPGQNTGELFF. The DNA for the CDR3 is TGTGCCAGCAGCCCGGGACAGAACACCGGGGAGCTGTTTTTT.

V is TRBV7-2 and J is TRBJ2-1, with D hard to call. Trimming shortened V by 5 bases and J by 8 bases, and 22 bases separated the two germline ends. Germline assignment: CDR1 SGHTA and CDR2 FQGNSA. This CDR3 is 16 amino acids long. The CDR3 region is CASSPTKLLTLDEQFF. CDR3 coding DNA: TGTGCCAGCAGCCCTACGAAGCTCCTGACACTCGATGAGCAGTTCTTC.

The gene calls are TRBV29-1 and TRBJ2-5; 10 bases match TRBD2. Germline V gene sequence: CDR1 SQVTM, CDR2 ANQGSEA. There are 12 residues in the CDR3. With V trimmed by 4 bases and J by 4 bases, 0 bases remained unmatched. CDR3 sequence: CSVGLAGETQYF. The CDR3 bases are TGCAGCGTTGGACTAGCGGGAGAGACCCAGTACTTC.